The 23 T cell receptor beta chains below all came from one sample that was sequenced in a study of T cell repertoires in cytomegalovirus infection. TCRdb recomputed calls from the reads with MiXCR, one row per CDR3 protein. This sample has 150,000 to 200,000 distinct CDR3 sequences, with roughly 27% found just once. Sequencing used PBMCs. The receptors shown here come from a human donor in good health (CMV status not recorded). Some clones in this sample may be carry-over from other donors' samples.

The chain carries TRBV6-6 and TRBJ2-1, with TRBD2 matching over 7 bases. Germline CDR1 and CDR2: MNHNY and SVGAGI (reference sequence). The junction had 11 bases not matched to a gene; V was cut back by 8 bases and J by 7 bases. The length of the CDR3 is 14 residues. The CDR3 here is CASQGGPAGNEQFF. DNA for the CDR3: TGTGCCAGCCAGGGAGGGCCCGCGGGGAATGAGCAGTTCTTC.

This chain uses TRBV7-4 with TRBJ1-1, with D hard to call. Germline CDR1 reads SGHVT; CDR2 reads SQSDAQ. The V end lost 0 bases, the J end lost 1 base, and 12 bases lay between the germline ends. This CDR3 comprises 16 residues. CDR3 sequence (DNA): TGTGCCAGCAGCTTAGCGCGCGCAAGATGGAACACTGAAGCTTTCTTT. Its protein is CASSLARARWNTEAFF.

This clonotype has more than one count but fewer than ten. This rearrangement joins TRBV12-3 or TRBV12-4 to TRBJ1-2, with 8 nucleotides matching TRBD1. This CDR3 comprises 16 residues. Unmatched junction bases numbered 15, after V lost 5 bases and J lost 7 bases. The CDR3 reads CASSAGQDITRGGYTF. The CDR3 DNA reads as TGTGCCAGCAGTGCGGGACAGGACATAACCCGAGGTGGCTACACCTTC.

This clonotype has only a few counts. The V gene is TRBV20-1, the J gene TRBJ1-1; weak D call: TRBD1 (5 bases). Germline CDR1 and CDR2: DFQATT and SNEGSKA (reference sequence). The CDR3 is 14 amino acids. Trimming stripped 0 bases from V and 1 base from J, with 9 bases between. CDR3 coding DNA: TGCAGTGCTAGAGATCCAGGGAAGAACACTGAAGCTTTCTTT. Its protein is CSARDPGKNTEAFF.

The genes are TRBV12-3 or TRBV12-4 and TRBJ2-5; 9 bases match TRBD2. J lost 5 bases, V lost 6 bases, and 4 bases had no gene match. The CDR3 contains 13 residues. The CDR3 DNA sequence: TGTGCCAGCAGAAAAGCGGGGGGCGAGACCCAGTACTTC. This gives the protein CASRKAGGETQYF.

This clonotype has a count of ten or more. This chain connects TRBV7-2 to TRBJ2-1, with 9 nucleotides matching TRBD1. The CDR3 extends over 15 amino acids. Germline CDR1 SGHTA, CDR2 FQGNSA. The trim removed 5 bases at V and 8 bases at J, leaving 10 bases unmatched. DNA for the CDR3: TGTGCCAGCAGCACTCCGGGACAGGGTGTCGATGAGCAGTTCTTC. It translates to CASSTPGQGVDEQFF.

This chain joins TRBV6-2 or TRBV6-3 and TRBJ2-5; 7 bases match TRBD1. Losses at the gene ends were 3 bases for V and 5 bases for J; bases not matched to a gene: 9. Germline CDR1 MNHEY, CDR2 SVGEGT. The CDR3 covers 15 residues. This CDR3 is CASSYTRQGWETQYF. The CDR3, as DNA: TGTGCCAGCAGTTATACCCGACAGGGATGGGAGACCCAGTACTTC.

This clonotype has only a few counts. The chain combines TRBV6-5 with TRBJ2-2; TRBD1 matches 11 bases. Per the germline V gene, CDR1 is MNHEY and CDR2 is SVGAGI. This CDR3 is built from 16 residues. V lost 6 bases and J lost 5; bases outside the gene matches: 8. The CDR3: CASSALGQGGTGELFF. CDR3 in DNA: TGTGCCAGCAGCGCACTGGGACAGGGGGGTACCGGGGAGCTGTTTTTT.

The CDR3 DNA follows: TGTGCCAGTAAGGCATCCTTGAACACTGAAGCTTTCTTT. Translated: CASKASLNTEAFF. The chain has TRBV19 and TRBJ1-1, with D unclear. Trimming stripped 7 bases from V and 0 bases from J, with 9 bases between. CDR1 is LNHDA and CDR2 is SQIVND in the germline V gene (reference sequence). The CDR3 consists of 13 residues.

This clonotype showed up just a few times. This chain links TRBV3-1 with TRBJ1-1; 7 nucleotides agree with TRBD1. The CDR3 runs to 16 residues. In germline, CDR1 is LGHDT, CDR2 YNNKEL (reference sequence). The trim removed 4 bases at V and 1 base at J, leaving 9 bases unmatched. Here the CDR3 DNA reads TGTGCCAGCAGCCTCGGGACAGCGGCGGGGAACACTGAAGCTTTCTTT. Translation gives CASSLGTAAGNTEAFF.

V gene TRBV20-1 combines with J gene TRBJ2-5; the match to TRBD2 covers 7 bases. Germline loops: CDR1 DFQATT, CDR2 SNEGSKA (reference sequence). Trimming removed 3 bases from V and 5 bases from J; junction bases left unmatched: 9. The CDR3 sequence is 14 residues long. This CDR3 reads CSARTSYPSETQYF. CDR3 bases: TGCAGTGCTAGGACTAGCTATCCGAGTGAGACCCAGTACTTC.

This clonotype has a count of ten or more. The rearrangement links TRBV7-2 to TRBJ2-3; D is unclear. Germline CDR1 and CDR2: SGHTA and FQGNSA. Trimming took off 5 bases at V and 6 bases at J, with 12 bases between the two ends. The CDR3 has 13 amino acids. CDR3 nucleotide sequence: TGTGCCAGCAGCCGCTCGATGATGGATACGCAGTATTTT. It yields the protein CASSRSMMDTQYF.

This clonotype was found once. One end of the junction is discordant with germline, which a read error may explain. In nucleotides, the CDR3 is TGTGCCAGCAGCCCGGGACAGGGTAGACATGATCAGTTCTTC. Translating gives CASSPGQGRHDQFF. The chain uses TRBV11-2 and TRBJ2-1; TRBD1 agrees at 9 bases. Germline-derived CDR1 and CDR2 are SGHAT and FQNNGV. The CDR3 has 14 residues.

The chain uses TRBV14 and TRBJ1-4; D unresolved. Between the trimmed V and J ends, which lost 3 bases and 8 bases, there was a span of 16 bases. Per germline, CDR1 SGHDN and CDR2 FVKESK. This CDR3 is built from 15 residues. This chain's CDR3 is CASSHRAVIIEKLFF. CDR3 nucleotide sequence: TGTGCCAGCAGCCATAGGGCAGTAATCATCGAAAAACTGTTTTTT.

This chain links TRBV7-3 with TRBJ2-1; D possibly corresponds to TRBD2 (6 bases). V lost 1 base and J lost 6, with 13 bases in between. This CDR3 region has 15 residues. Germline V gene sequence: CDR1 SGHTA, CDR2 FQGTGA. The CDR3 region has the DNA TGTGCCAGCAGCTTAAACCCCGGGACTCCCAATGAGCAGTTCTTC. Amino acid sequence: CASSLNPGTPNEQFF.

The gene calls are TRBV19 and TRBJ1-5; D is undetermined. Germline V gene data show CDR1 as LNHDA and CDR2 as SQIVND (reference sequence). This CDR3 contains 13 residues. Trimming removed 6 bases at V and 13 bases at J, with 19 bases between. The CDR3 region has the DNA TGTGCCAGTAGCCTAGACACCTTCTCGTCTCAGCATTTT. It specifies CASSLDTFSSQHF.

This clonotype showed up just once. V usage is TRBV7-6 and J usage is TRBJ2-7, with TRBD1 identical over 7 bases. From germline, CDR1 is SGHVS and CDR2 FNYEAQ. The CDR3 is 13 residues long. Trimming cost V 6 bases and J 3 bases; bases outside gene matches: 5. CDR3 loop: CASSRQGIYEQYF. CDR3 in DNA: TGTGCCAGCAGTCGACAGGGAATCTACGAGCAGTACTTC.

About this clonotype: The junction differs from germline at one of its ends, possibly a read error. The CDR3 nucleotides read TGTGCCAGCAGTAACTCGAATCAGCCCCAGCATTTT. Protein sequence: CASSNSNQPQHF. The V call is TRBV6-2 or TRBV6-3, the J call TRBJ1-5; no clear D gene. CDR1 and CDR2 (germline): MNHEY, SVGEGT. This CDR3 spans 12 amino acids.

This clonotype was picked up many times. The rearrangement uses TRBV28 and TRBJ1-1, with 9 nucleotides matching TRBD1. The length of the CDR3 is 15 residues. The V and J ends lost 6 bases and 1 base, in that order; junction bases with no gene match: 6. Germline loops: CDR1 MDHEN, CDR2 SYDVKM. The CDR3 sequence is CASSLQGAWNTEAFF. The CDR3 DNA follows: TGTGCCAGCAGCCTACAGGGGGCTTGGAACACTGAAGCTTTCTTT.

The chain uses TRBV7-8 and TRBJ2-3; 9 bases are a match to TRBD1. Germline trimming cut 3 bases from V and 0 bases from J; bases unmatched to any gene: 4. Germline-derived CDR1 and CDR2 are SGHVS and FQNEAQ. The CDR3 has 16 residues. CDR3 DNA sequence: TGTGCCAGCAGCTTGACAGGGGGGACTAGCACAGATACGCAGTATTTT. This gives the protein CASSLTGGTSTDTQYF.

This sequence joins TRBV19 and TRBJ1-1; the D is unclear. The CDR3 loop spans 15 amino acids. The V gene's germline CDR1 is LNHDA and CDR2 SQIVND (reference sequence). Trimming took off 0 bases at V and 1 base at J, with 9 bases between the two ends. The CDR3 loop reads CASSIDGRSNTEAFF. The DNA for the CDR3 is TGTGCCAGTAGTATAGACGGGCGATCGAACACTGAAGCTTTCTTT. The full variable domain, with the rest looked up from reference TRBV19 and TRBJ1-1, is DGGITQSPKYLFRKEGQNVTLSCEQNLNHDAMYWYRQDPGQGLRLIYYSQIVNDFQKGDIAEGYSVSREKKESFPLTVTSAQKNPTAFYLCASSIDGRSNTEAFFGQGTRLTVV.

This rearrangement joins TRBV20-1 to TRBJ1-2, with D tentatively TRBD1 (6 bases). The CDR3 length is 14 residues. V lost 0 bases to trimming and J lost 4 bases, with 12 bases between them. Germline loops: CDR1 DFQATT, CDR2 SNEGSKA (reference sequence). The CDR3 nucleotides read TGCAGTGCTAGAGATTACAGGGCGACCTATGGCTACACCTTC. Amino acids: CSARDYRATYGYTF.

This clonotype was recorded once. V gene TRBV10-3 combines with J gene TRBJ2-3, with 9 bases fitting TRBD2. V lost 9 bases to trimming and J lost 6 bases; unmatched junction nucleotides: 4. Germline values: CDR1 ENHRY, CDR2 SYGVKD. The CDR3 is 12 residues long. DNA of the CDR3: TGTGCCATGGCTAGCGGGGAGGATACGCAGTATTTT. Translation: CAMASGEDTQYF.